The following is a TCR beta chain sequence with its context. In the original workflow: Estimation of nucleated cell counts relied on the amplification of reference gene primers. Measured with immunoSEQ multiplex PCR; TCRdb has only the in-frame clones, and not every one. Clone size and V and J calls were adopted from that table, with D and trimming inferred from the DNA. This sample carries tens of thousands of clones, roughly 90% of them seen once, and the ten largest clones take 4.3%. These data originate in a study of blood T cell repertoires in COVID-19. Study summary: Samples representing acute and convalescent COVID-19 were sourced from the United States, Italy and Spain. PBMCs, B-cell-depleted T cells, or T cells provided the cDNA or gDNA that made up the material.

This CDR3 has 18 residues. Germline CDR1 reads LNHDA; CDR2 reads SQIVND (reference sequence). J gave up 3 bases and V 6 bases, and 12 bases lay outside the gene matches. Material for sequencing was peripheral blood. The sequence was collected from an elderly woman with active or convalescent COVID-19. The chain couples TRBV19 to TRBJ2-2; TRBD2 matches 11 bases. CDR3 nucleotide sequence: TGTGCCAGTAGATCAAAACTAGCGGGAGAGGGTTACACCGGGGAGCTGTTTTTT. Translated: CASRSKLAGEGYTGELFF.